Below are 26 T cell receptor beta chains sequenced from a single sample in a study of cytomegalovirus exposure and HLA in healthy donors. It was with 60 Vbeta and 13 Jbeta primers that the PCR ran. Assay used: immunoSEQ multiplex PCR; TCRdb lists only in-frame clones, some missing. The sample lists 200,000 to 250,000 clones; around 83% were seen once. Input material: PBMCs. These receptors all stem from a woman in her thirties or forties in good health and CMV-seronegative.

This clone was observed a handful of times. This chain uses TRBV6-1 with TRBJ2-2; D is possibly TRBD1 (6 bases). The ends were cut back, 6 bases at V and 0 bases at J, with 11 bases in the middle. The CDR3 consists of 15 residues. The germline CDR1 and CDR2 sequences are MNHNS and SASEGT. The CDR3 loop reads CASSWTAANTGELFF. For the CDR3, the DNA is TGTGCCAGCAGCTGGACAGCCGCGAACACCGGGGAGCTGTTTTTT.

The gene calls are TRBV6-4 and TRBJ1-4; the D gene is possibly TRBD1 (6 bases). This CDR3 spans 13 amino acids. Germline V gene data show CDR1 as MRHNA and CDR2 as SNTAGT. The ends were cut back, 7 bases at V and 8 bases at J, with 14 bases in the middle. The CDR3 region has the DNA TGTGCCAGCACGTGGGGGGGACACGAAAAACTGTTTTTT. Translation gives CASTWGGHEKLFF.

V usage is TRBV10-3 and J usage is TRBJ1-5; weak D call: TRBD1 (6 bases). The germline gives CDR1 ENHRY, CDR2 SYGVKD. Trimming removed 4 bases from V and 0 bases from J, with 16 bases in between. This CDR3 contains 17 residues. CDR3 bases: TGTGCCATCAGTGCCGGGACAACTCCTTATAGCAATCAGCCCCAGCATTTT. Translating it yields CAISAGTTPYSNQPQHF.

This chain uses TRBV11-1 with TRBJ1-1, with D perhaps matching TRBD1 (5 bases). CDR3 length: 13 amino acids. Germline V gene data show CDR1 as SGHAT and CDR2 as FQDESV (reference sequence). The germline V and J ends were trimmed by 1 base and 3 bases, with 6 bases remaining between them. The CDR3 DNA sequence: TGTGCCAGCAGCTTAGGGGGCGACACTGAAGCTTTCTTT. This encodes CASSLGGDTEAFF.

The chain couples TRBV4-1 to TRBJ2-7; 11 bases are a match to TRBD2. This CDR3 comprises 16 residues. V shed 2 bases, J shed 2 bases, and the junction held 5 bases outside the gene matches. The germline V gene encodes CDR1 MGHRA and CDR2 YSYEKL. CDR3 region: CASSQQLAGGAYEQYF. CDR3 sequence (DNA): TGCGCCAGCAGCCAACAGCTAGCGGGAGGCGCCTACGAGCAGTACTTC.

This chain uses TRBV21-1 with TRBJ2-7; the table assigns TRBD1, which was not confirmed against the DNA. TRBV21-1 is recorded as a pseudogene. CDR3 size: 14 residues. CDR3 sequence (DNA): TGTGCCAGCAGCACGCAGGGGGCCCCCTACGAGCAGTACTTC. Its protein is CASSTQGAPYEQYF.

This chain connects TRBV4-1 to TRBJ2-7, with 8 nucleotides matching TRBD1. This CDR3 region has 18 residues. Germline loops: CDR1 MGHRA, CDR2 YSYEKL. Trimming at V came to 1 base and at J to 4 bases, leaving 15 bases not matched to a gene. The CDR3 DNA sequence: TGCGCCAGCAGCCAAGGCCCTCAAACAGGGGGGAAAGGATACGAGCAGTACTTC. Its translation: CASSQGPQTGGKGYEQYF.

In its sample, this clone was seen once. CDR3 in amino acids: CAWLAGDTDTQYF. The CDR3 region has the DNA TGTGCCTGGTTAGCGGGAGACACAGATACGCAGTATTTT. The chain has TRBV30 and TRBJ2-3; 9 bases line up with TRBD2. Germline CDR1 and CDR2: GTSNPN and SVGIG (reference sequence). The V segment lost 5 bases and the J segment 2 bases; nucleotides outside the gene matches: 2. This CDR3 spans 13 amino acids. Together with reference TRBV30 and TRBJ2-3, the CDR3 gives the full variable domain: SQTIHQWPATLVQPVGSPLSLECTVEGTSNPNLYWYRQAAGRGLQLLFYSVGIGQISSEVPQNLSASRPQDRQFILSSKKLLLSDSGFYLCAWLAGDTDTQYFGPGTRLTVL.

The chain has TRBV19 and TRBJ2-5; D gene ambiguous. Trimming removed 3 bases from V and 5 bases from J, with 10 bases in between. There are 13 residues in the CDR3. In germline, CDR1 is LNHDA, CDR2 SQIVND (reference sequence). The CDR3 DNA is TGTGCCAGTAGTATCGCAGCGTGGGAGACCCAGTACTTC. Its protein is CASSIAAWETQYF.

The chain has TRBV4-2 and TRBJ1-2, with unresolved D. The length of the CDR3 is 15 residues. V was pared by 0 bases and J by 0 bases, with 8 bases between. Germline values: CDR1 LGHNA, CDR2 YNFKEQ. The CDR3 region is CASSQDTGSNYGYTF. The CDR3 DNA follows: TGTGCCAGCAGCCAAGATACGGGGTCTAACTATGGCTACACCTTC.

This clone has just one count. The rearrangement uses TRBV27 and TRBJ2-3, with 14 nucleotides matching TRBD2. CDR1 MNHEY and CDR2 SMNVEV come from the germline V gene (reference sequence). The ends lost 5 bases at V and 6 bases at J; junction bases unmatched: 16. CDR3 length: 19 amino acids. CDR3 residues: CASSLTGLAGASGGDTQYF. Written as DNA, the CDR3 is TGTGCCAGCAGTCTAACGGGACTAGCGGGAGCTTCGGGCGGGGATACGCAGTATTTT.

In this sample, this clone turned up a few times. The V gene is TRBV6-5, the J gene TRBJ1-1; D uncertain. CDR3 length equals 14 residues. V lost 2 bases to trimming and J lost 4 bases, with 11 bases between them. Germline lookup yields CDR1 MNHEY and CDR2 SVGAGI. This CDR3 reads CASSYRPWSTEAFF. The CDR3 region has the DNA TGTGCCAGCAGTTACCGTCCATGGAGCACTGAAGCTTTCTTT.

The rearrangement uses TRBV18 and TRBJ1-2; the match to TRBD1 covers 7 bases. From germline, CDR1 is KGHSH and CDR2 LQKENI. The V and J ends lost 2 bases and 4 bases, in that order; junction bases with no gene match: 7. The CDR3 is 15 amino acids. In DNA, the CDR3 is TGTGCCAGCTCACCAGCTGGACAGGAGTTCTATGGCTACACCTTC. Its protein is CASSPAGQEFYGYTF.

The J gene is TRBJ2-1, the V gene TRBV29-1, with 8 bases fitting TRBD2. Germline assignment: CDR1 SQVTM and CDR2 ANQGSEA. The CDR3 spans 15 residues. The J segment lost 2 bases and the V segment lost 1 base, leaving 4 bases of the junction unmatched. The CDR3 nucleotides are TGCAGCGTTGAAGTTCCCGGGAGGGCCTACAATGAGCAGTTCTTC. Its translation: CSVEVPGRAYNEQFF.

The CDR3 bases are TGTGCCAGCAGTGAAGAGGAACAGGGGATTTATAGGTACTATGGCTACACCTTC. Amino acid sequence: CASSEEEQGIYRYYGYTF. The rearrangement links TRBV2 to TRBJ1-2, with TRBD1 matching over 7 bases. V shed 1 base, J shed 3 bases, and the junction held 14 bases outside the gene matches. Germline V CDR1 and CDR2: SNHLY, FYNNEI. This CDR3 contains 18 residues.

This clone was counted many times. The chain links TRBV10-1 to TRBJ2-3, with 7 bases identical to TRBD2. V was pared by 2 bases and J by 0 bases, with 2 bases of the junction left unmatched. In germline, CDR1 is WNHNN, CDR2 SYGVQD (reference sequence). The CDR3 totals 15 residues. CDR3 sequence reads: CASSERAGSTDTQYF. DNA for the CDR3: TGCGCCAGCAGTGAGAGAGCGGGAAGCACAGATACGCAGTATTTT.

This rearrangement joins TRBV7-9 to TRBJ1-5; 9 positions agree with TRBD1. The CDR3 extends over 14 amino acids. V shed 5 bases, J shed 6 bases, and the junction held 5 bases outside the gene matches. Germline-derived CDR1 and CDR2 are SEHNR and FQNEAQ (reference sequence). CDR3 nucleotides: TGTGCCAGCAGCCGAGGGACAGGGCTTCAGCCCCAGCATTTT. Amino acids: CASSRGTGLQPQHF.

V gene TRBV5-1 combines with J gene TRBJ2-2, with TRBD1 matching 9 bases. The CDR3 loop spans 16 amino acids. Germline assignment: CDR1 SGHRS and CDR2 YFSETQ. With 2 bases clipped from V and 2 bases from J, the junction kept 4 bases outside the gene matches. CDR3 coding DNA: TGCGCCAGCAGCTTACAGACAGGGGGAAACACCGGGGAGCTGTTTTTT. Translating it yields CASSLQTGGNTGELFF.

The CDR3 DNA reads as TGCGCCAGCAGTTCCTATCCTAGCGGGAGGTTCAATTCCTACGAGCAGTACTTC. It encodes CASSSYPSGRFNSYEQYF. The chain recombines TRBV10-2 with TRBJ2-5, with 11 bases fitting TRBD2. The assigned J gene may be wrong: the sequence end matches TRBJ2-7 better. CDR1 and CDR2 (germline): WSHSY, SAAADI. This CDR3 has 18 amino acids.

This chain joins TRBV7-2 and TRBJ2-7; 8 bases map to TRBD1. V trimming: 4 bases; J trimming: 5 bases; junction bases outside the gene matches: 7. Germline assignment: CDR1 SGHTA and CDR2 FQGNSA. The CDR3 is 14 amino acids. Here the CDR3 reads CASSSGRGQNEQYF. The DNA for the CDR3 is TGTGCCAGCAGCTCCGGCAGGGGGCAAAACGAGCAGTACTTC.

The CDR3 loop reads CATAGAGEGEQYF. The CDR3, as DNA: TGTGCCACCGCCGGGGCGGGAGAGGGGGAGCAGTACTTC. The V and J genes are TRBV10-3 and TRBJ2-7, with 7 bases fitting TRBD2. The CDR3 is 13 amino acids. CDR1 is ENHRY, CDR2 SYGVKD, per germline. Trimming cost V 10 bases and J 7 bases; bases outside gene matches: 13.

The chain combines TRBV4-1 with TRBJ1-2; D is undetermined. V lost 3 bases to trimming and J lost 4 bases, with 9 bases between them. This CDR3 region has 13 residues. Germline-derived CDR1 and CDR2 are MGHRA and YSYEKL. CDR3 region: CASSQGRLYGYTF. The CDR3 nucleotides are TGCGCCAGCAGCCAGGGGAGACTCTATGGCTACACCTTC.

The CDR3 spells CATSRPTGGGLSGNTIYF. The CDR3 nucleotides are TGTGCCACCAGCAGACCGACAGGAGGGGGCCTCTCTGGAAACACCATATATTTT. The V call is TRBV15, the J call TRBJ1-3, with 7 positions matching TRBD1. The trim removed 2 bases at V and 0 bases at J, leaving 10 bases unmatched. CDR3 length equals 18 residues. In germline, CDR1 is LNHNV, CDR2 YYDKDF (reference sequence).

The genes are TRBV28 and TRBJ1-2; TRBD1 might be the D (6 bases). Per germline, CDR1 MDHEN and CDR2 SYDVKM. CDR3 size: 20 residues. V gave up 1 base and J gave up 5 bases, with 29 bases separating them. The CDR3 DNA reads as TGTGCCAGCAGTTTATCCGGCTTCGGGGGGCGGAGAGACTTAACATATGGCTACACCTTC. Translation gives CASSLSGFGGRRDLTYGYTF.

This chain links TRBV30 with TRBJ2-2; TRBD2 matches at 13 bases. Germline-derived CDR1 and CDR2 are GTSNPN and SVGIG (reference sequence). The trim removed 8 bases at V and 6 bases at J, leaving 9 bases unmatched. The CDR3 is 15 residues long. The CDR3 bases are TGTGCCGGGACCGGACTAGCGGGAGCATCCGGGGAGCTGTTTTTT. Translated: CAGTGLAGASGELFF.

The J gene is TRBJ2-1, the V gene TRBV9, with TRBD2 identical over 12 bases. This CDR3 is built from 16 residues. Germline V gene sequence: CDR1 SGDLS, CDR2 YYNGEE. Trimming took 2 bases from V and 8 from J; bases not matched to a gene: 8. The CDR3 DNA is TGTGCCAGCAGCGTGAGGCTAGCGGGAGGGCGCCATGAGCAGTTCTTC. As protein: CASSVRLAGGRHEQFF.